The 22 T cell receptor beta chains reported below all come from one sample, sequenced in a study of T-cell reconstitution after alpha-beta-depleted transplantation in children. Unique molecular identifiers were built into the TCRbeta library. Using its own MiXCR run on the PCR reads, TCRdb lists one record per CDR3 protein. Here the sample spans 200,000 to 300,000 distinct CDR3 sequences, 9.5% to 15% being singletons. The sequenced sample was PBMCs from the stem cell graft donor, obtained from the stem cell graft. The receptor set was obtained from a human donor who donated a stem cell graft to a child with acute lymphoblastic leukemia.

This clonotype was counted ten times or more. The chain links TRBV20-1 to TRBJ2-1; 8 bases are shared with TRBD2. CDR3 length: 15 residues. V gave up 0 bases and J gave up 4 bases; unmatched junction bases: 5. Germline CDR1 reads DFQATT; CDR2 reads SNEGSKA (reference sequence). CDR3 amino acids: CSARDAVAGYNEQFF. The DNA of the CDR3 is TGCAGTGCTAGAGATGCGGTAGCGGGATACAATGAGCAGTTCTTC.

This clonotype appeared many times. The rearrangement joins TRBV10-3 to TRBJ1-2, with 8 bases identical to TRBD1. The CDR3 has 13 amino acids. Germline lookup yields CDR1 ENHRY and CDR2 SYGVKD. The V segment lost 4 bases and the J segment 8 bases; nucleotides outside the gene matches: 6. CDR3: CAISVDRAQGYTF. The CDR3 DNA sequence: TGTGCCATCAGTGTGGACAGGGCACAAGGCTACACCTTC.

This clonotype was seen repeatedly, ten times or more. The CDR3 nucleotides read TGCAGTGCTAGATATAGTCAGGGGCAAGCCTACGAGCAGTACTTC. Amino acid sequence: CSARYSQGQAYEQYF. The chain carries TRBV20-1 and TRBJ2-7, with D possibly TRBD1 on 6 matching bases. The germline gives CDR1 DFQATT, CDR2 SNEGSKA (reference sequence). The CDR3 loop spans 15 amino acids. V was shortened by 2 bases and J by 2 bases, with 16 bases between the two germline ends.

Many counts were recorded for this clonotype. The V gene is TRBV7-9, the J gene TRBJ2-3; D remains unclear. The CDR3 loop spans 14 amino acids. Trimming cost V 3 bases and J 6 bases, with 13 bases left between them. Germline values: CDR1 SEHNR, CDR2 FQNEAQ (reference sequence). The CDR3 loop reads CASSFGRIGDTQYF. The CDR3 bases are TGTGCCAGCAGCTTTGGACGGATAGGGGATACGCAGTATTTT. The full variable domain, with the rest looked up from reference TRBV7-9 and TRBJ2-3, is DTGVSQNPRHKITKRGQNVTFRCDPISEHNRLYWYRQTLGQGPEFLTYFQNEAQLEKSRLLSDRFSAERPKGSFSTLEIQRTEQGDSAMYLCASSFGRIGDTQYFGPGTRLTVL.

This clonotype was counted ten times or more. The chain couples TRBV5-1 to TRBJ1-1; D is uncertain. V lost 5 bases, J lost 1 base, and 15 bases lay in between. This CDR3 contains 15 residues. Germline-derived CDR1 and CDR2 are SGHRS and YFSETQ. The CDR3 sequence is CASRLQITANTEAFF. The CDR3 nucleotides read TGCGCCAGCAGACTACAGATTACGGCGAACACTGAAGCTTTCTTT.

This clonotype has ten or more counts. This chain joins TRBV12-3 or TRBV12-4 and TRBJ2-2, with unresolved D. The CDR3 has 14 amino acids. The V end was cut by 3 bases, the J end by 2 bases, with 7 bases between. This chain's CDR3 is CASSFASNTGELFF. The DNA of the CDR3 is TGTGCCAGCAGTTTCGCTTCCAACACCGGGGAGCTGTTTTTT.

This clonotype appeared many times. The genes are TRBV28 and TRBJ1-3; D perhaps matches TRBD1 (6 bases). Germline CDR1 is MDHEN and CDR2 is SYDVKM. The CDR3 has 17 amino acids. Trimming stripped 3 bases from V and 1 base from J, with 16 bases between. The CDR3 reads CASSLLLGQLSGNTIYF. The CDR3 DNA sequence: TGTGCCAGCAGTTTGTTATTGGGACAATTATCTGGAAACACCATATATTTT.

This clonotype was counted ten times or more. The V gene is TRBV5-1, the J gene TRBJ2-3, with 8 bases identical to TRBD2. Germline trimming cut 6 bases from V and 6 bases from J; bases unmatched to any gene: 12. The CDR3 covers 15 residues. Germline loops: CDR1 SGHRS, CDR2 YFSETQ. The CDR3 DNA follows: TGCGCCAGCACCCTTGGGATCGGGAGGGCGGATACGCAGTATTTT. Translation: CASTLGIGRADTQYF.

Concerning this clonotype itself: An end of the junction does not agree with germline; a read error may underlie this. CDR3 coding DNA: TGTGTCAGCAGCTTATCTACAGGGGGAAGCACAGATACGCAGTATTTT. Its translation: CVSSLSTGGSTDTQYF. The chain is built from TRBV7-3 and TRBJ2-3, with 8 bases matching TRBD1. The CDR3 is made up of 16 amino acids. From germline, CDR1 is SGHTA and CDR2 FQGTGA. Based on the CDR3 plus reference TRBV7-3 and TRBJ2-3, the full variable domain is GAGVSQTPSNKVTEKGKYVELRCDPISGHTALYWYRQSLGQGPEFLIYFQGTGAADDSGLPNDRFFAVRPEGSVSTLKIQRTERGDSAVYLCVSSLSTGGSTDTQYFGPGTRLTVL.

This clonotype was observed many times. V gene TRBV5-1 combines with J gene TRBJ2-2; D remains unclear. Germline values: CDR1 SGHRS, CDR2 YFSETQ. V lost 0 bases and J lost 0, with 18 bases in between. CDR3 length: 19 residues. The CDR3 DNA is TGCGCCAGCAGCTTGGGTCTCGTCGGCAGACCCACGAACACCGGGGAGCTGTTTTTT. It is translated as CASSLGLVGRPTNTGELFF.

The V call is TRBV10-3, the J call TRBJ1-2, with a possible D match to TRBD1 (6 bases). CDR1 and CDR2 (germline): ENHRY, SYGVKD. Trimming took 10 bases from V and 2 from J, leaving 11 bases between them. The CDR3 has 12 residues. The CDR3 nucleotides are TGTGCCACCCGAGGACAGAACTATGGCTACACCTTC. It translates to CATRGQNYGYTF.

In its sample, this clonotype was seen many times. The chain combines TRBV7-2 with TRBJ2-2; D unclear. The CDR3 contains 16 residues. Trimming stripped 0 bases from V and 6 bases from J, with 14 bases between. Germline V gives CDR1 SGHTA, CDR2 FQGNSA. The DNA for the CDR3 is TGTGCCAGCAGCTTAGCCTGGTCCCCCTCGGCCGGGGAGCTGTTTTTT. Translating it yields CASSLAWSPSAGELFF. Complete variable domain (other parts from reference TRBV7-2 and TRBJ2-2): GAGVSQSPSNKVTEKGKDVELRCDPISGHTALYWYRQSLGQGLEFLIYFQGNSAPDKSGLPSDRFSAERTGGSVSTLTIQRTQQEDSAVYLCASSLAWSPSAGELFFGEGSRLTVL.

At least ten counts were recorded for this clonotype. This chain connects TRBV27 to TRBJ2-7; TRBD1 matches 9 bases. Germline CDR1 and CDR2: MNHEY and SMNVEV (reference sequence). V lost 6 bases and J lost 6; bases outside the gene matches: 9. This CDR3 spans 14 amino acids. CDR3 sequence: CASSPDRGGVEQYF. The CDR3 DNA sequence: TGTGCCAGCAGCCCCGACAGGGGGGGGGTCGAGCAGTACTTC.

This clonotype was seen once. Being one base from a much bigger clone, this may be a read error. The chain has TRBV20-1 and TRBJ1-1; D might be TRBD1 (5 bases). Per the germline V gene, CDR1 is DFQATT and CDR2 is SNEGSKA (reference sequence). CDR3 length: 15 residues. V was trimmed by 6 bases and J by 1 base, leaving 18 bases between them. The CDR3 DNA sequence: TGCAGTGCAGGATCCTCGGACACCCAGAACACTGAAGCTTTCTTT. It encodes CSAGSSDTQNTEAFF.

A few counts support this clonotype. The J gene is TRBJ2-7, the V gene TRBV15, with D possibly being TRBD2 (5 bases). V was clipped by 0 bases and J by 2 bases, with 20 bases between them. This CDR3 comprises 18 residues. CDR1 is LNHNV, CDR2 YYDKDF, per germline (reference sequence). The CDR3 nucleotides are TGTGCCACCAGCAGAGACCTGGCCAAAAGCGGCTTCACCTACGAGCAGTACTTC. This gives the protein CATSRDLAKSGFTYEQYF.

This clonotype was detected many times. The J gene is TRBJ2-4, the V gene TRBV6-2 or TRBV6-3; D might be TRBD1 (5 bases). Germline lookup yields CDR1 MNHEY and CDR2 SVGEGT. The CDR3 consists of 12 residues. Trimming took off 8 bases at V and 9 bases at J, with 14 bases between the two ends. The CDR3 DNA reads TGTGCCAGCGTGGGGCTTTCCGGCATTCAGTACTTC. The encoded protein is CASVGLSGIQYF.

About this clonotype: This sequence may be a read error, since a much larger clone differs from it by one base. This chain connects TRBV11-1 to TRBJ2-1; tentatively, D is TRBD1 or TRBD2 (6 bases each). The CDR3 sequence is 15 residues long. The germline V gene encodes CDR1 SGHAT and CDR2 FQDESV (reference sequence). CDR3 in amino acids: CTSSEGGPTYNEQFF. CDR3 DNA: TGTACCAGCAGCGAGGGGGGCCCCACCTACAATGAGCAGTTCTTC. Full variable domain (rest looked up from reference TRBV11-1 and TRBJ2-1): EAEVAQSPRYKITEKSQAVAFWCDPISGHATLYWYRQILGQGPELLVQFQDESVVDDSQLPKDRFSAERLKGVDSTLKIQPAELGDSAMYLCTSSEGGPTYNEQFFGPGTRLTVL.

This clonotype was detected ten times or more. The rearrangement uses TRBV20-1 and TRBJ2-1, with D perhaps TRBD1 or TRBD2 (6 bases each). The V gene's germline CDR1 is DFQATT and CDR2 SNEGSKA (reference sequence). V shed 6 bases and J shed 7 bases, with 22 bases lying between them. This CDR3 is built from 15 residues. The CDR3 DNA reads TGCAGTGCCCGGGGCATAGGGGGGCCGGGGAATGAGCAGTTCTTC. Translating it yields CSARGIGGPGNEQFF.

This clonotype was seen repeatedly, ten times or more. The V and J genes are TRBV28 and TRBJ2-1; 9 nucleotides align to TRBD1. Germline loops: CDR1 MDHEN, CDR2 SYDVKM. This CDR3 has 16 amino acids. With 3 bases clipped from V and 8 bases from J, the junction kept 11 bases outside the gene matches. CDR3 amino acids: CASSLTPGTGLYEQFF. The CDR3 DNA follows: TGTGCCAGCAGTTTGACCCCCGGGACAGGGTTATATGAGCAGTTCTTC.

The chain couples TRBV29-1 to TRBJ1-2; TRBD1 might be the D (6 bases). This CDR3 has 14 amino acids. V lost 3 bases to trimming and J lost 3 bases, with 14 bases between them. Germline lookup yields CDR1 SQVTM and CDR2 ANQGSEA. CDR3 sequence (DNA): TGCAGCGTTGATCAGACAGGAACGGACTATGGCTACACCTTC. Protein product: CSVDQTGTDYGYTF.

This clonotype was counted at least ten times. This rearrangement joins TRBV29-1 to TRBJ2-7; D could derive from TRBD1 or TRBD2 (5 bases each). CDR3 length equals 13 residues. V lost 5 bases and J lost 0, with 11 bases in between. Germline values: CDR1 SQVTM, CDR2 ANQGSEA. The CDR3 DNA sequence: TGCAGCGTTAGTGGGGGTAGCTCCTACGAGCAGTACTTC. Translated: CSVSGGSSYEQYF.

This clonotype was detected ten times or more. This sequence joins TRBV2 and TRBJ1-1; the D is unclear. V was pared by 5 bases and J by 5 bases, with 12 bases between. The CDR3 is 13 amino acids. Germline CDR1 is SNHLY and CDR2 is FYNNEI. This CDR3 is CASSLRVDTEAFF. The CDR3 coding sequence is TGTGCCAGCAGTTTACGGGTTGATACTGAAGCTTTCTTT.